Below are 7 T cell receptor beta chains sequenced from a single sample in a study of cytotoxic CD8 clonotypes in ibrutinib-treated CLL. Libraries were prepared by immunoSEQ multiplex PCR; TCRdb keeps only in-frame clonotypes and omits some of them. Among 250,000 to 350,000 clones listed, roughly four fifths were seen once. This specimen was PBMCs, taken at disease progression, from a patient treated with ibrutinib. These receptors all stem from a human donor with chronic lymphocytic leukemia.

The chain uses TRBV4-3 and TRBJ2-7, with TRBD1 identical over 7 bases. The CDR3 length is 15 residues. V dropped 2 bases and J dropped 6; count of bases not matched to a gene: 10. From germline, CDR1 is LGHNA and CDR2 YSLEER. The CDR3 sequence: CASSQNLGTGAEQYF. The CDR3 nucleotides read TGCGCCAGCAGCCAAAATTTGGGAACAGGGGCCGAGCAGTACTTC.

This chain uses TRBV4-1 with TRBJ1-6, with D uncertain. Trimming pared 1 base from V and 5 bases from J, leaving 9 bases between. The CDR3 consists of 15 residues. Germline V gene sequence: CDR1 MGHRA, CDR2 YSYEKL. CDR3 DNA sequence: TGCGCCAGCAGCCAAGGCCCGTGGCATAATTCACCCCTCCACTTT. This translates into CASSQGPWHNSPLHF.

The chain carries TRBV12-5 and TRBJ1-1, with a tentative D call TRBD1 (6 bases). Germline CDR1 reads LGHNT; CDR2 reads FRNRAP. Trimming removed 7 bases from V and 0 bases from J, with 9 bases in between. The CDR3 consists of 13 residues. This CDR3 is CASARTVNTEAFF. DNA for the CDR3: TGTGCTAGTGCCCGGACAGTGAACACTGAAGCTTTCTTT.

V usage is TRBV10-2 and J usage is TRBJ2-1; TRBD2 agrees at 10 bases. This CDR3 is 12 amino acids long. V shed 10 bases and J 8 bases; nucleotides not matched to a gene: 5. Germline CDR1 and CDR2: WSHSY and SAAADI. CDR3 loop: CATKAGGYEQFF. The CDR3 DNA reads TGCGCCACAAAAGCGGGGGGGTATGAGCAGTTCTTC.

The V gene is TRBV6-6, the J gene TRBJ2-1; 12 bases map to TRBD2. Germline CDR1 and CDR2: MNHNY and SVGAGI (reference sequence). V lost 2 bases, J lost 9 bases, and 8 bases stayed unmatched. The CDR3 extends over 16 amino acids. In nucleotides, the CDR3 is TGTGCCAGCAGTTACGTGCTAGCGGGGGGGCCGGGTGAGCAGTTCTTC. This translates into CASSYVLAGGPGEQFF.

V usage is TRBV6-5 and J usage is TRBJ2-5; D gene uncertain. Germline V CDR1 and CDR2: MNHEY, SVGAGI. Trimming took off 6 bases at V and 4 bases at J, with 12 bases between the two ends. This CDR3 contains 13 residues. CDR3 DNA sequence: TGTGCCAGCAGCATGAGGATGGGAGAGACCCAGTACTTC. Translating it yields CASSMRMGETQYF.

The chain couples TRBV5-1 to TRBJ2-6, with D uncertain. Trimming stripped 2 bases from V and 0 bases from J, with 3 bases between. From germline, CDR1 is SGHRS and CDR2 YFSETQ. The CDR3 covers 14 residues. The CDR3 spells CASSFSSGANVLTF. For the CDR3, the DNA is TGCGCCAGCAGCTTTAGCTCTGGGGCCAACGTCCTGACTTTC. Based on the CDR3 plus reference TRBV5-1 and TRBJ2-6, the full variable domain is KAGVTQTPRYLIKTRGQQVTLSCSPISGHRSVSWYQQTPGQGLQFLFEYFSETQRNKGNFPGRFSGRQFSNSRSEMNVSTLELGDSALYLCASSFSSGANVLTFGAGSRLTVL.